The clone carrying this T cell receptor (beta chain) was counted at least ten times. With 5 bases clipped from V and 1 base from J, the junction kept 4 bases outside the gene matches. Germline V gene data show CDR1 as ENHRY and CDR2 as SYGVKD. This CDR3 is 15 amino acids long. Amplification yielded TCR beta CDR3 regions, with RNA transcripts as the source. An initial round of RT-PCR targeting the TCR CDR3 relied on the HTBI primer set. TCRdb used MiXCR to reprocess the multiplex PCR reads, holding one entry per CDR3 protein. Among about 380,000 distinct CDR3 sequences listed, approximately 15% were seen once. The sample comes from a study of T cells in Graves' hyperthyroidism and ophthalmopathy. Study in general: Staff took peripheral blood when the initial diagnosis was made, before any treatment began.

Patients aged 18 to 65 had newly diagnosed hyperthyroidism lasting under 2 months. A roughly 9.3 ml volume of fresh peripheral blood provided the PBMCs. Material for sequencing was blood. This clonotype was sampled from a woman aged 60-70 years with Graves' hyperthyroidism. The rearrangement joins TRBV10-3 to TRBJ2-5; 10 bases are shared with TRBD1. CDR3 DNA sequence: TGTGCCATCAGTCGGGACAGGGGTCGCCAAGAGACCCAGTACTTC. It translates to CAISRDRGRQETQYF.